A selection of T cell receptor beta chains follows, all from one sample in a study of cytomegalovirus exposure and HLA in healthy donors. Measured with immunoSEQ multiplex PCR; TCRdb has only the in-frame clones, and not every one. The sample includes fewer than 150,000 clones, around 74% of them seen just once. Specimen: PBMCs. The receptors derive from a man under 40 in good health and CMV-seronegative. CDR3s leave out the opening cysteine and the closing phenylalanine or tryptophan.

v_gene,CDR3aa
TRBV5-6,ASSLAVEESEKLF
TRBV28,ASRASSYEQY
TRBV29-1,SSTGGTNYGYT
TRBV7-3,ASSFDLEAEAF
TRBV2,ASSGGLAAHNEQF
TRBV2,ASKINRDFHYGYT
TRBV1,TSVADRLNEKLF
TRBV11-2,ASSLVWIANNEQF
TRBV7-9,ASSLGFSDTQY
TRBV5-1,ASSPGETQY
TRBV7-3,ASSLGQLALGETQY
TRBV15,ATSRRTGGSYEQY
TRBV7-2,ASSPVEYNSPLH
TRBV9,ASSVGGTGSEKLF
TRBV5-4,ASSLTSGGAGTQY
TRBV7-8,ASSVRDRTYNSPLH
TRBV30,AWSVDPTVEQY
TRBV4-3,ASSRDSFTEAF
TRBV25-1,ASSNRQGDHGELF
TRBV19,ASGPFMNTEAF
TRBV6-1,ASSESRRGRFQSLRETQY
TRBV5-1,ASSLGQGGEKLF
TRBV5-1,ASSRQSGFSTDTQY
TRBV28,ASSWPNTGELF
TRBV7-9,ASSSPADTIY
TRBV4-1,ASSQSGDEQF
TRBV28,ASSADRDFGY
TRBV28,ASSSGQDLYEQY
TRBV10-1,ASRVCASGSTEAF
TRBV5-1,ASSTGQGSNYGYT